Below, one T cell receptor (beta chain) is given with its context. The data originate from a study of monozygotic twins with inflammatory bowel disease. Each CDR3 protein gets one entry in TCRdb, which reprocessed the 5' RACE reads and gives no DNA. This sample's clone table lists fewer than 400,000 distinct CDR3 sequences. The TCR was taken from a human donor with ulcerative colitis or Crohn's disease, or a healthy co-twin of an affected twin (not recorded which). Source material: blood.

CDR3 amino acids: CSVAPPNTGELFF. The V call is TRBV29-1, the J call TRBJ2-2; TCRdb calls TRBD2, which cannot be checked without DNA. CDR3 size: 13 residues. Germline values: CDR1 SQVTM, CDR2 ANQGSEA.